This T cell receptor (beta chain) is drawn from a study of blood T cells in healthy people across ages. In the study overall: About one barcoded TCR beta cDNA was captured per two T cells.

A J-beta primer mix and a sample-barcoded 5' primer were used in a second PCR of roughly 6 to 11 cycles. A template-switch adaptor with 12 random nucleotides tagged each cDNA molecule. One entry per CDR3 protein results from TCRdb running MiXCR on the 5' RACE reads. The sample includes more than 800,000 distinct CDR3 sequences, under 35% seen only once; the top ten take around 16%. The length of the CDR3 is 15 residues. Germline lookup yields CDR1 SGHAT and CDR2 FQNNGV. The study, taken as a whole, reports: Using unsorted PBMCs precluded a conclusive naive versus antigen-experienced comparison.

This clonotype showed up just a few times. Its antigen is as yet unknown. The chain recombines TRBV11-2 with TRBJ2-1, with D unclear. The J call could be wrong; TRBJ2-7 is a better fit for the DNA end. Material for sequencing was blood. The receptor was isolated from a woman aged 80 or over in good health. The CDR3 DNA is TGTGCCAGCAGCTTAAATAGGGTCCCCTACAATGAGCAGTACTTC. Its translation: CASSLNRVPYNEQYF.